This is a list of T cell receptor beta chains from one sample in a study of blood T cell repertoires in COVID-19. Profiled with immunoSEQ multiplex PCR; TCRdb holds only in-frame clones, not every one. The sample lists 70,000 to 95,000 clones, roughly nine tenths seen once, with around 2.1% in the top ten. Sequencing was carried out using peripheral blood. These receptors were collected from a man between 50 and 59 years old with acute or convalescent COVID-19. Each CDR3 is given with its conserved first and last residue. D genes are given only for firm matches. Size values are once, few and many counts, or a class for expanded clones, and some rows have none.

v_call: TRBV6-5; j_call: TRBJ1-5; clone_size: .; d_call: .; cdr3_nt: TGTGCCAGCACCACACAGGAAAATCAGCCCCAGCATTTT; cdr3_aa: CASTTQENQPQHF
v_call: TRBV7-2; j_call: TRBJ2-5; clone_size: .; d_call: .; cdr3_nt: TGTGCCAGCAGCACATATGGGGGACAAAAGGGAGAGACCCAGTACTTC; cdr3_aa: CASSTYGGQKGETQYF
v_call: TRBV7-6; j_call: TRBJ2-1; clone_size: .; d_call: .; cdr3_nt: TGTGCCAGCAGCCCCACCGGGAAAAGGTGGAATGAGCAGTTCTTC; cdr3_aa: CASSPTGKRWNEQFF
v_call: TRBV9; j_call: TRBJ2-5; clone_size: .; d_call: TRBD2; cdr3_nt: TGTGCCAGCAGCCCCACGGCGGGGGGGCCCCTCAAGACCCAGTACTTC; cdr3_aa: CASSPTAGGPLKTQYF
v_call: TRBV5-1; j_call: TRBJ1-6; clone_size: .; d_call: TRBD1; cdr3_nt: TGCGCCAGCAGCTTGGGGACAGGGGCCAATTCACCCCTCCACTTT; cdr3_aa: CASSLGTGANSPLHF
v_call: TRBV13; j_call: TRBJ1-1; clone_size: .; d_call: .; cdr3_nt: TGTGCCAGCAGCACGGACAGCTACACTGAAGCTTTCTTT; cdr3_aa: CASSTDSYTEAFF
v_call: TRBV19; j_call: TRBJ1-5; clone_size: medium-sized; d_call: .; cdr3_nt: TGTGCCAGTAGTCCTCTCTACGCCATCAGGGGTGGAAGCAATCAGCCCCAGCATTTT; cdr3_aa: CASSPLYAIRGGSNQPQHF
v_call: TRBV21-1; j_call: TRBJ2-7; clone_size: once; d_call: .; cdr3_nt: TGTGCCAGCAGCTCCCCGACAGGGAGTCGCGAGCAGTACTTC; cdr3_aa: CASSSPTGSREQYF
v_call: TRBV4-2; j_call: TRBJ1-6; clone_size: few; d_call: .; cdr3_nt: TGTGCCAGCAGCCAAGTCGGTAGGGGCTTGGGATCACCCCTCCACTTT; cdr3_aa: CASSQVGRGLGSPLHF
v_call: TRBV28; j_call: TRBJ2-2; clone_size: .; d_call: .; cdr3_nt: TGTGCCAGTACAAAGGACATACCGATCCCCGGGGAGCTGTTTTTT; cdr3_aa: CASTKDIPIPGELFF
v_call: TRBV7-9; j_call: TRBJ1-2; clone_size: .; d_call: .; cdr3_nt: TGTGCCAGCAGCTTAGGAGGGAGACAGGACGGGGGCTACACCTTC; cdr3_aa: CASSLGGRQDGGYTF
v_call: TRBV6-5; j_call: TRBJ2-2; clone_size: .; d_call: TRBD2; cdr3_nt: TGTGCCAGCAGTTACTATGCGGGAGGACTAAGAGGGGAGCTGTTTTTT; cdr3_aa: CASSYYAGGLRGELFF
v_call: TRBV24-1; j_call: TRBJ2-2; clone_size: .; d_call: TRBD2; cdr3_nt: TGTGCCACCAGTGAAGGACTAGCGGGAGTAGGCACCGGGGAGCTGTTTTTT; cdr3_aa: CATSEGLAGVGTGELFF
v_call: TRBV5-4; j_call: TRBJ2-2; clone_size: .; d_call: .; cdr3_nt: TGTGCCAGCAGCCCCTCTTGGGAGGCGATGGTGGCCGGGGAGCTGTTTTTT; cdr3_aa: CASSPSWEAMVAGELFF
v_call: TRBV7-2; j_call: TRBJ1-1; clone_size: .; d_call: TRBD1; cdr3_nt: TGTGCCAGCAGCTCCTGGACAGGGGTGGGTACTGAAGCTTTCTTT; cdr3_aa: CASSSWTGVGTEAFF
v_call: TRBV28; j_call: TRBJ2-3; clone_size: .; d_call: TRBD1; cdr3_nt: TGTGCCAGCAGTTTGACAGGGTACGGGTCCACAGATACGCAGTATTTT; cdr3_aa: CASSLTGYGSTDTQYF
v_call: TRBV19; j_call: TRBJ1-5; clone_size: .; d_call: TRBD1; cdr3_nt: TGTGCCAGTAGTATGATCAGGGGGCAGAGGGACAATCAGCCCCAGCATTTT; cdr3_aa: CASSMIRGQRDNQPQHF
v_call: TRBV5-1; j_call: TRBJ2-3; clone_size: .; d_call: .; cdr3_nt: TGCGCCAGCACCCCCGAAGGGACTCGCTTTTTAGCAGATACGCAGTATTTT; cdr3_aa: CASTPEGTRFLADTQYF
v_call: TRBV5-4; j_call: TRBJ2-7; clone_size: .; d_call: TRBD2; cdr3_nt: TGTGCCAGCAGCTCGGGAGGGGGAGAACACGAGCAGTACTTC; cdr3_aa: CASSSGGGEHEQYF
v_call: TRBV27; j_call: TRBJ2-1; clone_size: .; d_call: TRBD2; cdr3_nt: TGTGCCAGCAGTCCCCTTACGACTAGCGGGGTCAATGAGCAGTTCTTC; cdr3_aa: CASSPLTTSGVNEQFF
v_call: TRBV12-3/TRBV12-4; j_call: TRBJ1-2; clone_size: .; d_call: .; cdr3_nt: TGTGCCAGCAGTTTAGCCCAGGATGGCTACACCTTC; cdr3_aa: CASSLAQDGYTF
v_call: TRBV5-1; j_call: TRBJ2-2; clone_size: .; d_call: .; cdr3_nt: TGCGCCAGCAGCTGGGCCGGCGTCGGGGAGCTGTTTTTT; cdr3_aa: CASSWAGVGELFF
v_call: TRBV2; j_call: TRBJ2-7; clone_size: .; d_call: .; cdr3_nt: TGTGCCAGCGCCCTACAGGGAATCTACGAGCAGTACTTC; cdr3_aa: CASALQGIYEQYF
v_call: TRBV27; j_call: TRBJ2-2; clone_size: .; d_call: .; cdr3_nt: TGTGCCAGCAGTTTTGGGCTCAGCGGGGAGCTGTTTTTT; cdr3_aa: CASSFGLSGELFF
v_call: TRBV6-5; j_call: TRBJ1-5; clone_size: .; d_call: .; cdr3_nt: TGTGCCAGCAGTTACTCCAGCGGGGGGGGACAGCCCCAGCATTTT; cdr3_aa: CASSYSSGGGQPQHF
v_call: TRBV6-6; j_call: TRBJ1-5; clone_size: .; d_call: .; cdr3_nt: TGTGCCAGCAGTTACATCAGTAGCAATCAGCCCCAGCATTTT; cdr3_aa: CASSYISSNQPQHF
v_call: TRBV7-2; j_call: TRBJ2-3; clone_size: .; d_call: TRBD1; cdr3_nt: TGTGCCAGCAGCCAGGGGGTTAGCACAGATACGCAATATTTT; cdr3_aa: CASSQGVSTDTQYF
v_call: TRBV24-1; j_call: TRBJ2-1; clone_size: .; d_call: TRBD2; cdr3_nt: TGTGCCACCAGTGACTCAGCGGGAGGAATCTACAATGAGCAGTTCTTC; cdr3_aa: CATSDSAGGIYNEQFF
v_call: TRBV9; j_call: TRBJ2-1; clone_size: .; d_call: TRBD2; cdr3_nt: TGTGCCAGCAGCCTTAGCGGGAGCTCCTACAATGAGCAGTTCTTC; cdr3_aa: CASSLSGSSYNEQFF
v_call: TRBV4-2; j_call: TRBJ1-2; clone_size: .; d_call: .; cdr3_nt: TGTGCCAGCAGCCAAAGCGTGGTGAACTATGGCTACACCTTC; cdr3_aa: CASSQSVVNYGYTF